These 16 T cell receptor beta chains were all obtained from the same sample, sequenced in a study of T cell responses to AZD1222 COVID-19 vaccine. The assay was immunoSEQ multiplex PCR, and TCRdb's table has in-frame clones only and misses some. The top ten clones hold roughly 6.9% of a sample with around 120,000 clones, around 89% of them seen once. This specimen consisted of peripheral blood, obtained 28 days after the second AZD1222 dose. Every receptor here comes from an adult who received the AZD1222 COVID-19 vaccine.

This chain joins TRBV19 and TRBJ1-1, with TRBD1 matching over 8 bases. Germline V lookup: CDR1 LNHDA, CDR2 SQIVND (reference sequence). With 5 bases clipped from V and 3 bases from J, the junction kept 5 bases outside the gene matches. This CDR3 has 14 residues. CDR3 sequence: CASSPTDRDTEAFF. The DNA for the CDR3 is TGTGCCAGTAGTCCCACGGACAGGGACACTGAAGCTTTCTTT.

This rearrangement joins TRBV6-4 to TRBJ2-7; TRBD1 matches at 9 bases. Germline-derived CDR1 and CDR2 are MRHNA and SNTAGT. The CDR3 sequence is 13 residues long. V trimming: 2 bases; J trimming: 6 bases; junction bases outside the gene matches: 2. The CDR3 spells CASSDRTGVEQYF. The DNA of the CDR3 is TGTGCCAGCAGTGACCGGACAGGGGTCGAGCAGTACTTC.

The chain is built from TRBV5-6 and TRBJ1-2, with D uncertain. V was cut by 4 bases and J by 4 bases, with 8 bases left in between. The CDR3 runs to 12 residues. CDR1 SGHDT and CDR2 YYEEEE come from the germline V gene. The CDR3 DNA follows: TGTGCCAGCAGCCTAGGGATCTATGGCTACACCTTC. Its protein is CASSLGIYGYTF.

This clone occurred once. This chain connects TRBV6-2 or TRBV6-3 to TRBJ2-2; D call uncertain. The CDR3 contains 15 residues. Looked up from germline, CDR1 is MNHEY and CDR2 is SVGEGT. V shed 2 bases and J shed 3 bases, with 10 bases lying between them. CDR3 residues: CASSYERPDTGELFF. The CDR3 coding sequence is TGTGCCAGCAGTTACGAAAGGCCGGACACCGGGGAGCTGTTTTTT.

V and J are TRBV5-1 and TRBJ1-2; 8 positions match TRBD1. Germline CDR1 SGHRS, CDR2 YFSETQ. J lost 14 bases, V lost 4 bases, and 7 bases had no gene match. The CDR3 runs to 11 residues. The CDR3 coding sequence is TGCGCCAGCAGCGCGCCGGGACAGGAGACCTTC. It specifies CASSAPGQETF.

The rearrangement joins TRBV3-1 (or the pseudogene TRBV3-2) to TRBJ1-2; the D gene is possibly TRBD1 (6 bases). Germline V CDR1 and CDR2: LGHDT, YNNKEL (reference sequence). Trimming pared 4 bases from V and 5 bases from J, leaving 14 bases between. The CDR3 runs 14 residues. The CDR3 region has the DNA TGTGCCAGCAGCCTTAATAGGGGGGAGTATGGCTACACCTTC. Translated: CASSLNRGEYGYTF.

V is TRBV12-5 and J is TRBJ2-3, with D tentatively TRBD1 (5 bases). Between the trimmed V and J ends, which lost 0 bases and 4 bases, there was a span of 8 bases. This CDR3 has 14 residues. Germline loops: CDR1 LGHNT, CDR2 FRNRAP. The chain's CDR3 is CASGLVNRPDTQYF. The CDR3 DNA reads as TGTGCTAGTGGTTTGGTAAACAGGCCAGATACGCAGTATTTT.

The gene calls are TRBV10-3 and TRBJ2-1; TRBD2 agrees at 15 bases. Trimming cost V 6 bases and J 4 bases; bases outside gene matches: 4. Germline loops: CDR1 ENHRY, CDR2 SYGVKD. The CDR3 sequence is 16 residues long. The CDR3: CAISGTSGGNYNEQFF. The CDR3 DNA follows: TGTGCCATCAGCGGGACTAGCGGGGGGAATTACAATGAGCAGTTCTTC.

J is TRBJ2-7 and V is TRBV10-3; 10 bases fit TRBD1. CDR1 ENHRY and CDR2 SYGVKD come from the germline V gene. The length of the CDR3 is 19 residues. The ends lost 7 bases at V and 0 bases at J; junction bases unmatched: 18. The CDR3 here is CAITAGTGEDYRSSYEQYF. For the CDR3, the DNA is TGTGCCATCACCGCCGGGACAGGGGAGGATTACCGAAGCTCCTACGAGCAGTACTTC.

The gene calls are TRBV5-6 and TRBJ1-1; D unresolved. There are 13 residues in the CDR3. V lost 5 bases to trimming and J lost 4 bases, with 12 bases between them. Germline CDR1 is SGHDT and CDR2 is YYEEEE. CDR3 residues: CASRSEGVTEAFF. The DNA for the CDR3 is TGTGCCAGCAGGTCGGAGGGAGTCACTGAAGCTTTCTTT.

This chain joins TRBV10-2 and TRBJ2-7; 7 positions match TRBD1. CDR3 length: 18 residues. CDR1 WSHSY and CDR2 SAAADI come from the germline V gene. V dropped 4 bases and J dropped 1; count of bases not matched to a gene: 16. CDR3 sequence: CASSAATGIILRSYEQYF. The CDR3 DNA sequence: TGCGCCAGCAGTGCGGCGACAGGGATTATTTTAAGGTCCTACGAGCAGTACTTC.

The J gene is TRBJ1-1, the V gene TRBV11-2, with no clear D. The CDR3 is 12 amino acids. From germline, CDR1 is SGHAT and CDR2 FQNNGV. With 5 bases removed from V and 4 bases from J, the gap between germline ends came to 8 bases. CDR3 loop: CASSTMSTEAFF. The CDR3 nucleotides are TGTGCCAGCAGCACCATGAGCACTGAAGCTTTCTTT.

This chain joins TRBV4-1 and TRBJ2-7; D may be TRBD1 or TRBD2 (5 bases each). The germline V gene encodes CDR1 MGHRA and CDR2 YSYEKL. There are 14 residues in the CDR3. Trimming shortened V by 6 bases and J by 2 bases, and 14 bases separated the two germline ends. The CDR3 loop is CASSPAGTAYEQYF. CDR3 DNA: TGCGCCAGCAGTCCCGCAGGGACGGCCTACGAGCAGTACTTC.

This chain connects TRBV9 to TRBJ2-1, with D perhaps matching TRBD2 (6 bases). V lost 0 bases and J lost 8, with 15 bases in between. The germline V gene has CDR1 SGDLS and CDR2 YYNGEE. The CDR3 loop spans 15 amino acids. The CDR3 is CASSVAFGSPDEQFF. CDR3 DNA: TGTGCCAGCAGCGTAGCTTTCGGGAGTCCGGATGAGCAGTTCTTC.

This clone came up once. The rearrangement joins TRBV28 to TRBJ2-5; no definite D call. This CDR3 is built from 13 residues. V shed 6 bases and J shed 3 bases, with 11 bases lying between them. Germline values: CDR1 MDHEN, CDR2 SYDVKM. CDR3 sequence: CASSGPVEETQYF. In DNA, the CDR3 is TGTGCCAGCAGCGGACCGGTCGAAGAGACCCAGTACTTC.

J is TRBJ1-2 and V is TRBV6-5; D gene uncertain. Trimming cost V 6 bases and J 7 bases, with 15 bases left between them. This CDR3 spans 13 amino acids. CDR1 is MNHEY, CDR2 SVGAGI, per germline. CDR3 sequence: CASRPSSLGGYTF. The CDR3, as DNA: TGTGCCAGCAGACCAAGTTCATTGGGTGGCTACACCTTC.